The rows below give T cell receptor beta chains drawn from one sample of a study of PD-1 blockade in classical Hodgkin lymphoma. TCRdb's table, derived via immunoSEQ multiplex PCR, lists solely in-frame clones and lacks some. Among under 100,000 clones, 75% to 90% were seen once, and the ten largest hold 10% to 15%. This specimen was peripheral blood mononuclear cells (PBMCs), taken at baseline. The receptors here all came from a human donor with classical Hodgkin lymphoma. Both conserved end residues are part of each CDR3. D genes are given only for firm matches. Only part of the rows carry a size: once, few, many, or a class if the clone is expanded.

size,J,V,D,DNA,CDR3
-,TRBJ1-1,TRBV30,-,TGTGCCTGGAGCCCGGGAGGGTACACTGAAGCTTTCTTT,CAWSPGGYTEAFF
-,TRBJ2-7,TRBV29-1,TRBD2,TGCAGCGTTGGATCCCCTACTAGCGGGGGCTCCTACGAGCAGTACTTC,CSVGSPTSGGSYEQYF
-,TRBJ2-7,TRBV19,-,TGTGCCAGTAGTATAGGAAGCGGAGTCTACGAGCAGTACTTC,CASSIGSGVYEQYF
-,TRBJ2-7,TRBV5-4,TRBD2,TGTGCCAGCAGCTTGTCCATTGGGGCTAGCGGGATGTACGAGCAGTACTTC,CASSLSIGASGMYEQYF
-,TRBJ2-5,TRBV27,-,TGTGCCAGCACCTCAACAGGTTCTAGACAAGAGACCCAGTACTTC,CASTSTGSRQETQYF
-,TRBJ2-5,TRBV10-3,-,TGTGCCATCAAGGTGGGGGGAGGACTCCAAGAGACCCAGTACTTC,CAIKVGGGLQETQYF
-,TRBJ2-1,TRBV2,-,TGTGCCAGCAGTGAAGCGGACAGACGTCCACACAATGAGCAGTTCTTC,CASSEADRRPHNEQFF
-,TRBJ2-3,TRBV19,TRBD2,TGTGCCAGTAAGGGGCGGGAGGAGGTCCCAGATACGCAGTATTTT,CASKGREEVPDTQYF
-,TRBJ2-3,TRBV13,TRBD1,TGTGCCAGCAGCCAAAAGACAGGGAGCACAGATACGCAGTATTTT,CASSQKTGSTDTQYF
-,TRBJ2-3,TRBV6-5,-,TGTGCCAGCAGTTACAAGGGGGGTGGAGATACGCAGTATTTT,CASSYKGGGDTQYF
-,TRBJ2-2,TRBV10-3,-,TGTGCCATCAGTGGCCCCCGCACCGGGGAGCTGTTTTTT,CAISGPRTGELFF
-,TRBJ2-3,TRBV19,TRBD2,TGTGCCAGTAGTATAAGCAGGGCTAGCGGGAGTACAGATACGCAGTATTTT,CASSISRASGSTDTQYF
-,TRBJ1-4,TRBV14,-,TGTGCCAGCAGCCGTTTTGAAAAACTGTTTTTT,CASSRFEKLFF
once,TRBJ2-7,TRBV5-1,-,TGCGCCAGCAGCTTGGATGGGCAGACCTACGAGCAGTACTTC,CASSLDGQTYEQYF
-,TRBJ1-1,TRBV18,TRBD1,TGTGCCAGCTCACCGAGAGTAGGGACAGGGGACACTGAAGCTTTCTTT,CASSPRVGTGDTEAFF
-,TRBJ2-3,TRBV6-6,TRBD2,TGTGCCAGCAGGGGTCCGGAACTAGCGGGAGAGGGTACGCAGTATTTT,CASRGPELAGEGTQYF